This T cell receptor (beta chain) originates from a study of shared clonotypes between healthy human individuals. For the study at large: Three plates were used per donor for CD4 naive, three for CD4 memory, two for CD8 naive and one for CD8 memory. Study-level findings and limits: With few donors, the genetic and exposure-history diversity represented was limited. On the whole, naive subsets had larger estimated richness than memory subsets had.

The assay was run at deep level. The assay was immunoSEQ multiplex PCR, and TCRdb's table has in-frame clones only and misses some. This sample yields more than 2,000,000 clones, of which approximately 92% are seen a single time; roughly 0.13% belongs to the top ten. Germline V gene lookup returns CDR1 ENHRY and CDR2 SYGVKD. This CDR3 spans 15 amino acids. V dropped 6 bases and J dropped 4; count of bases not matched to a gene: 12. To note about this clone: Its target is not known.

The gene calls are TRBV10-3 and TRBJ2-7; 7 nucleotides match TRBD2. The sequence came from a man aged 18 to 35 in good health. The material sequenced was naive CD4+ T cells sorted from blood. The sample's subset: CD45RA+ positively selected. CDR3 coding DNA: TGTGCCATCAGCGCGTCGTCCGGGGGAGGGTACGAGCAGTACTTC. This translates into CAISASSGGGYEQYF.